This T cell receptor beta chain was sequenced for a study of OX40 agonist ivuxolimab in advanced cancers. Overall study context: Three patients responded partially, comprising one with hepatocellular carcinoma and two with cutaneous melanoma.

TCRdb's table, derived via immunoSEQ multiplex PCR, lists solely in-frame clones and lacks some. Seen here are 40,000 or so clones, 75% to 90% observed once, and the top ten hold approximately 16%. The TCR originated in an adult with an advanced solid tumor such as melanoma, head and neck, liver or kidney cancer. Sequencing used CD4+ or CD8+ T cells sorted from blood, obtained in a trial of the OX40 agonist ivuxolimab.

CDR3 sequence: CASSATPLSFSGANVLTF. The CDR3 nucleotides read TGTGCCAGCAGTGCTACTCCCCTTTCGTTCTCTGGGGCCAACGTCCTGACTTTC. V and J are TRBV27 and TRBJ2-6; D uncertain. CDR3 length equals 18 residues. The germline V and J ends were trimmed by 5 bases and 0 bases, with 17 bases remaining between them. CDR1 and CDR2 from the germline V gene are MNHEY and SMNVEV (reference sequence).